This TCR beta chain emerged from a study of patients and donors after allogeneic stem cell transplantation. Each CDR3 protein is one row after TCRdb ran MiXCR on the RT-PCR reads. Among hundreds of thousands of distinct CDR3 sequences listed, 16% were seen once. Germline V gene sequence: CDR1 SNHLY, CDR2 FYNNEI. The CDR3 has 16 residues. With V trimmed by 10 bases and J by 7 bases, 15 bases remained unmatched. The specimen was blood, either unsorted or a sorted T cell fraction (not recorded which). The receptor comes from a human donor who was either an allogeneic HSCT recipient or a stem cell or donor lymphocyte infusion donor (not recorded which). It is not recorded whose cells these are; they may come from a transplant donor. The chain employs TRBV2 and TRBJ1-4; 10 bases match TRBD1. CDR3 sequence: CANARDRGRLGEKLFF. The CDR3 DNA follows: TGTGCCAACGCCCGGGACAGGGGAAGGCTCGGTGAAAAACTGTTTTTT.